The 15 T cell receptor beta chains in this list originate from one sample, sequenced in a study of blood T cell repertoires in COVID-19. Only in-frame clones appear in the TCRdb table, and some are missing; sequencing was by immunoSEQ multiplex PCR. This table holds about 360,000 clones, approximately 89% found once. Specimen: PBMCs or T cells enriched from blood (not recorded which). Source of these receptors: a young man who had recovered from COVID-19.

The chain couples TRBV6-5 to TRBJ1-1, with 7 bases fitting TRBD1. With V trimmed by 9 bases and J by 3 bases, 4 bases remained unmatched. The CDR3 consists of 12 residues. Germline V gene lookup returns CDR1 MNHEY and CDR2 SVGAGI. As DNA, the CDR3 is TGTGCCAGTTGGGACAGCTACACTGAAGCTTTCTTT. It yields the protein CASWDSYTEAFF.

This rearrangement joins TRBV10-3 to TRBJ2-3, with TRBD2 matching over 9 bases. Germline CDR1 and CDR2: ENHRY and SYGVKD. The CDR3 runs 16 residues. Trimming at V came to 11 bases and at J to 1 base, leaving 13 bases not matched to a gene. The CDR3 here is CASSGSSGVRTDTQYF. In DNA form, the CDR3 reads TGTGCCTCCTCCGGCTCTAGCGGGGTCCGCACAGATACGCAGTATTTT.

This CDR3 is CASSLTGAPSNEQFF. The CDR3 nucleotides are TGTGCCAGCAGCTTAACAGGGGCGCCTTCTAATGAGCAGTTCTTC. This chain joins TRBV7-3 and TRBJ2-1; tentative D call: TRBD1 (5 bases). Germline CDR1 is SGHTA and CDR2 is FQGTGA. Trimming shortened V by 0 bases and J by 7 bases, and 13 bases separated the two germline ends. CDR3 length: 15 residues.

This clone came up a few times. The chain combines TRBV6-5 with TRBJ1-5; D not resolved. There are 15 residues in the CDR3. Between the trimmed V and J ends, which lost 2 bases and 2 bases, there was a span of 10 bases. Germline loops: CDR1 MNHEY, CDR2 SVGAGI. The CDR3 loop reads CASSYREGGNQPQHF. The CDR3 nucleotides are TGTGCCAGCAGTTACCGGGAGGGTGGCAATCAGCCCCAGCATTTT.

The V call is TRBV3-1 (or the pseudogene TRBV3-2), the J call TRBJ2-2, with D possibly matching TRBD2 (6 bases). Germline V gene sequence: CDR1 LGHDT, CDR2 YNNKEL (reference sequence). The V end lost 8 bases, the J end lost 8 bases, and 15 bases lay between the germline ends. The CDR3 extends over 13 amino acids. The CDR3 coding sequence is TGTGCCAGCTCCCGCTTAGGAGGGGGGGAGCTGTTTTTT. Encoded protein: CASSRLGGGELFF.

This CDR3 reads CASSPLYSYNEQFF. The CDR3 DNA is TGTGCCAGCAGCCCCCTTTACTCCTACAATGAGCAGTTCTTC. The V and J genes are TRBV13 and TRBJ2-1; D ambiguous. This CDR3 region has 14 residues. V shed 5 bases and J shed 0 bases, with 8 bases lying between them. Germline CDR1 and CDR2: PRHDT and FYEKMQ (reference sequence).

The chain is built from TRBV3-1 (or the pseudogene TRBV3-2) and TRBJ1-1; TRBD1 aligns across 10 bases. The V segment lost 3 bases and the J segment 6 bases; nucleotides outside the gene matches: 10. In germline, CDR1 is LGHDT, CDR2 YNNKEL (reference sequence). CDR3 size: 16 residues. CDR3 nucleotides: TGTGCCAGCAGCCACTCGACAGGGGGCAAATTTGCTGAAGCTTTCTTT. This codes for CASSHSTGGKFAEAFF.

The V and J genes are TRBV7-3 and TRBJ1-6, with 7 positions matching TRBD1. This CDR3 is built from 16 residues. V trimming: 5 bases; J trimming: 5 bases; junction bases outside the gene matches: 9. Germline V gene sequence: CDR1 SGHTA, CDR2 FQGTGA. In nucleotides, the CDR3 is TGTGCCAGCAGCCTTATGTCGACAGGGAATAATTCACCCCTCCACTTT. Encoded protein: CASSLMSTGNNSPLHF.

The V and J genes are TRBV12-3 or TRBV12-4 and TRBJ1-1; D unresolved. The CDR3 consists of 11 residues. Trimming took off 3 bases at V and 6 bases at J, with 5 bases between the two ends. The CDR3 nucleotides read TGTGCCAGCAGTTTGGGCCCTGAAGCTTTCTTT. Translated, it gives CASSLGPEAFF.

The chain employs TRBV11-3 and TRBJ1-5; 11 bases map to TRBD1. The germline V gene encodes CDR1 SGHNT and CDR2 YENEEA. This CDR3 spans 17 amino acids. The V gene end was trimmed by 0 bases and the J gene end by 5 bases; junction bases not matched to a gene: 6. In nucleotides, the CDR3 is TGTGCCAGCAGCTTAGACTGGGACAGGGGGATTCATCAGCCCCAGCATTTT. This encodes CASSLDWDRGIHQPQHF. Full variable domain (missing parts from reference TRBV11-3 and TRBJ1-5): EAGVVQSPRYKIIEKKQPVAFWCNPISGHNTLYWYLQNLGQGPELLIRYENEEAVDDSQLPKDRFSAERLKGVDSTLKIQPAELGDSAVYLCASSLDWDRGIHQPQHFGDGTRLSIL.

The chain has TRBV11-1 and TRBJ2-1, with a possible D match to TRBD1 (6 bases). The CDR3 contains 14 residues. V shed 6 bases and J shed 4 bases, with 13 bases lying between them. Germline assignment: CDR1 SGHAT and CDR2 FQDESV (reference sequence). The CDR3, as DNA: TGTGCCAGCAGGGGCGACAGGTTGTACAATGAGCAGTTCTTC. It yields the protein CASRGDRLYNEQFF. The full variable domain, rest sourced from reference TRBV11-1 and TRBJ2-1, is EAEVAQSPRYKITEKSQAVAFWCDPISGHATLYWYRQILGQGPELLVQFQDESVVDDSQLPKDRFSAERLKGVDSTLKIQPAELGDSAMYLCASRGDRLYNEQFFGPGTRLTVL.

V and J are TRBV5-1 and TRBJ2-3, with 9 bases identical to TRBD1. CDR3 length equals 15 residues. The trim removed 2 bases at V and 2 bases at J, leaving 3 bases unmatched. CDR1 and CDR2 from the germline V gene are SGHRS and YFSETQ. The CDR3 DNA sequence: TGCGCCAGCAGCTTCGGGGACAGGGCCACAGATACGCAGTATTTT. Residues: CASSFGDRATDTQYF.

The chain recombines TRBV10-3 with TRBJ2-7, with TRBD1 matching 11 bases. V lost 5 bases to trimming and J lost 3 bases; unmatched junction nucleotides: 6. CDR1 and CDR2 (germline): ENHRY, SYGVKD. The CDR3 consists of 15 residues. In DNA, the CDR3 is TGTGCCATCAGTCCTGGGACAGGGGGGATCTACGAGCAGTACTTC. This gives the protein CAISPGTGGIYEQYF.

The chain carries TRBV9 and TRBJ2-3; a weak D match, TRBD2 (7 bases). The V gene lost 0 bases and the J gene lost 1 base, with 12 bases spanning the gap. Germline CDR1 and CDR2: SGDLS and YYNGEE. This CDR3 comprises 16 residues. The CDR3 coding sequence is TGTGCCAGCAGCGTAGAGGGGGGGGCAGGCACAGATACGCAGTATTTT. As protein: CASSVEGGAGTDTQYF.

The chain links TRBV3-1 (or the pseudogene TRBV3-2) to TRBJ2-3; no clear D. Germline CDR1 and CDR2: LGHDT and YNNKEL (reference sequence). The CDR3 has 13 residues. V dropped 4 bases and J dropped 5 bases, with 10 bases sitting between them. The CDR3 loop reads CASSPYFQDTQYF. In DNA form, the CDR3 reads TGTGCCAGCAGCCCCTACTTTCAAGATACGCAGTATTTT.